Below, 15 T cell receptor beta chains from the same sample are listed, as sequenced in a study of T cells after yellow fever vaccination. One entry per CDR3 protein, called by TCRdb with MiXCR from the 5' RACE reads. The sample holds some 300,000 distinct CDR3 sequences, roughly 9% seen once. This specimen was CD4+ T cells sorted from PBMCs, taken 5 days after the yellow fever booster vaccination. The receptors were sampled from a man between 18 and 35 years old who received the YFV17D yellow fever vaccine.

In its sample, this clonotype was seen a few times. Given a much more abundant clone one base away, this may be a read error. The V call is TRBV6-2 or TRBV6-3, the J call TRBJ2-1, with 10 bases aligning to TRBD2. With 6 bases clipped from V and 6 bases from J, the junction kept 5 bases outside the gene matches. CDR3 length: 14 amino acids. Looked up from germline, CDR1 is MNHEY and CDR2 is SVGEGT. CDR3 protein: CASRAGGPGNEQFF. The CDR3 coding sequence is TGTGCCAGCAGAGCGGGGGGGCCCGGCAATGAGCAGTTCTTC.

The chain employs TRBV20-1 and TRBJ2-7; TRBD2 might be the D (5 bases). Trimming cost V 2 bases and J 3 bases, with 14 bases left between them. The germline CDR1 and CDR2 sequences are DFQATT and SNEGSKA (reference sequence). CDR3 length: 14 amino acids. The DNA for the CDR3 is TGCAGTGCTAGACCTGTGGACTCGCGCTACGAGCAGTACGTC. Translation: CSARPVDSRYEQYV.

The chain has TRBV7-8 and TRBJ1-5, with D perhaps TRBD1 (5 bases). The CDR3 extends over 18 amino acids. Trimming removed 4 bases from V and 0 bases from J, with 19 bases in between. From germline, CDR1 is SGHVS and CDR2 FQNEAQ. The CDR3 coding sequence is TGTGCCAGCAGCTCCGGCCTCAGGGCCGGCAATAGCAATCAGCCCCAGCATTTT. This translates into CASSSGLRAGNSNQPQHF. Filled out from reference TRBV7-8 and TRBJ1-5, the complete variable domain reads GAGVSQSPRYKVAKRGQDVALRCDPISGHVSLFWYQQALGQGPEFLTYFQNEAQLDKSGLPSDRFFAERPEGSVSTLKIQRTQQEDSAVYLCASSSGLRAGNSNQPQHFGDGTRLSIL.

This clonotype has just a few counts. The chain employs TRBV14 and TRBJ1-1; D is possibly TRBD1 (6 bases). V lost 2 bases and J 5 bases, leaving 18 bases between the germline ends. The CDR3 spans 16 residues. Germline V gives CDR1 SGHDN, CDR2 FVKESK. The CDR3 coding sequence is TGTGCCAGCAGCCAACCAACGCTAGGGGGGAAAACTGAAGCTTTCTTT. Translating gives CASSQPTLGGKTEAFF. The full variable domain, with the rest looked up from reference TRBV14 and TRBJ1-1, is EAGVTQFPSHSVIEKGQTVTLRCDPISGHDNLYWYRRVMGKEIKFLLHFVKESKQDESGMPNNRFLAERTGGTYSTLKVQPAELEDSGVYFCASSQPTLGGKTEAFFGQGTRLTVV.

The CDR3 region is CASSLGVITGGYTF. The CDR3 DNA reads TGTGCCAGCAGTTTAGGGGTTATCACGGGTGGCTACACCTTC. The chain combines TRBV12-3 or TRBV12-4 with TRBJ1-2, with D uncertain. CDR3 length equals 14 residues. Trimming shortened V by 1 base and J by 7 bases, and 13 bases separated the two germline ends.

The chain has TRBV6-2 or TRBV6-3 and TRBJ2-1; 7 bases agree with TRBD2. CDR3 length: 16 amino acids. The J segment lost 6 bases and the V segment lost 7 bases, leaving 15 bases of the junction unmatched. Germline-derived CDR1 and CDR2 are MNHEY and SVGEGT. CDR3 sequence reads: CASKGARGDRVNEQFF. CDR3 coding DNA: TGTGCCAGCAAAGGAGCCCGGGGGGACCGCGTCAATGAGCAGTTCTTC.

This clonotype has ten or more counts. The genes are TRBV6-2 or TRBV6-3 and TRBJ2-2; D remains ambiguous. CDR3 length: 11 amino acids. Looked up from germline, CDR1 is MNHEY and CDR2 is SVGEGT. Trimming removed 6 bases from V and 4 bases from J, with 3 bases in between. The CDR3 loop reads CASRGTGELFF. CDR3 DNA sequence: TGTGCCAGCAGGGGCACCGGGGAGCTGTTTTTT.

This clonotype came up a few times. The chain recombines TRBV9 with TRBJ2-1; no reliable D call. V lost 4 bases to trimming and J lost 4 bases, with 9 bases between them. This CDR3 region has 13 residues. CDR1 SGDLS and CDR2 YYNGEE come from the germline V gene. In nucleotides, the CDR3 is TGTGCCAGCAGCATAGCAGTGTACAATGAGCAGTTCTTC. Protein: CASSIAVYNEQFF.

The chain has TRBV25-1 and TRBJ1-3; D not certain. The CDR3 contains 19 residues. Germline V gene sequence: CDR1 MGHDK, CDR2 SYGVNS. V was pared by 0 bases and J by 2 bases, with 20 bases between. The CDR3 DNA is TGTGCCAGCAGTGAATATTATGTCCGGTCTAGTGGAACTGGAAACACCATATATTTT. Amino acids: CASSEYYVRSSGTGNTIYF. Filled out from reference TRBV25-1 and TRBJ1-3, the complete variable domain reads EADIYQTPRYLVIGTGKKITLECSQTMGHDKMYWYQQDPGMELHLIHYSYGVNSTEKGDLSSESTVSRIRTEHFPLTLESARPSHTSQYLCASSEYYVRSSGTGNTIYFGEGSWLTVV.

This clonotype was found a few times. The chain carries TRBV5-6 and TRBJ2-3; 10 nucleotides agree with TRBD1. Germline-derived CDR1 and CDR2 are SGHDT and YYEEEE. V trimming: 7 bases; J trimming: 2 bases; junction bases outside the gene matches: 7. The length of the CDR3 is 15 residues. In DNA form, the CDR3 reads TGTGCCAGCGGGGCCGGACAGGGGGTCACAGATACGCAGTATTTT. It encodes CASGAGQGVTDTQYF. Filled out from reference TRBV5-6 and TRBJ2-3, the complete variable domain reads DAGVTQSPTHLIKTRGQQVTLRCSPKSGHDTVSWYQQALGQGPQFIFQYYEEEERQRGNFPDRFSGHQFPNYSSELNVNALLLGDSALYLCASGAGQGVTDTQYFGPGTRLTVL.

The chain uses TRBV30 and TRBJ1-4, with unresolved D. Trimming took off 0 bases at V and 0 bases at J, with 8 bases between the two ends. There are 15 residues in the CDR3. Germline CDR1 reads GTSNPN; CDR2 reads SVGIG (reference sequence). The CDR3 is CAWSVFHATNEKLFF. The CDR3 DNA reads TGTGCCTGGAGTGTATTTCACGCAACTAATGAAAAACTGTTTTTT.

This clonotype turned up a few times. The rearrangement uses TRBV25-1 and TRBJ2-3; 10 positions agree with TRBD2. From germline, CDR1 is MGHDK and CDR2 SYGVNS. Trimming removed 8 bases from V and 4 bases from J; junction bases left unmatched: 3. The CDR3 runs 13 residues. The CDR3 nucleotides are TGTGCCAGCGTAGCGGGGGGCGCAGATACGCAGTATTTT. Encoded protein: CASVAGGADTQYF.

In this sample, this clonotype turned up many times. The CDR3 DNA reads as TGTGCCAGCAGCGAACAGGGGGTGGGTGACATTCAGTACTTC. Encoded protein: CASSEQGVGDIQYF. The rearrangement links TRBV5-4 to TRBJ2-4; TRBD1 aligns across 8 bases. With 4 bases clipped from V and 8 bases from J, the junction kept 8 bases outside the gene matches. Germline CDR1 reads SGHNT; CDR2 reads YYREEE (reference sequence). This CDR3 region has 14 residues.

This clonotype has just a few counts. The CDR3 sequence: CASSLANRQGKSPLHF. CDR3 nucleotides: TGTGCCAGCAGCTTGGCCAATCGGCAGGGGAAGTCACCCCTCCACTTT. The gene calls are TRBV5-4 and TRBJ1-6; possible D gene TRBD1, 6 bases. CDR1 and CDR2 from the germline V gene are SGHNT and YYREEE (reference sequence). Trimming stripped 0 bases from V and 10 bases from J, with 17 bases between. The CDR3 covers 16 residues.

This clonotype was observed a single time. This chain joins TRBV7-6 and TRBJ2-3; tentative D call: TRBD2 (5 bases). The ends were cut back, 1 base at V and 5 bases at J, with 10 bases in the middle. The CDR3 extends over 14 amino acids. Looked up from germline, CDR1 is SGHVS and CDR2 is FNYEAQ. The CDR3 bases are TGTGCCAGCAGCTTAGAAGCGGACGGAGATACGCAGTATTTT. Encoded protein: CASSLEADGDTQYF.